This T cell receptor beta chain comes out of a study of blood T cell repertoires in COVID-19. Study context: COVID-19 samples from acute and convalescent phases originated in the United States, Italy and Spain.

In this sample, this clone turned up once. Methods used by the authors: From reference gene primer amplification, estimates of nucleated cell counts were derived. Generated by immunoSEQ multiplex PCR, the TCRdb table keeps only in-frame clones and is missing some. D and trimming come from the DNA, and the V and J calls and clone size come from that table. The sample shows approximately 82,000 clones, roughly 90% of them seen only once. The germline V and J ends were trimmed by 6 bases and 4 bases, with 21 bases remaining between them. CDR3 length: 16 amino acids. Per germline, CDR1 MDHEN and CDR2 SYDVKM.

The sequenced sample consisted of peripheral blood. The source is a man aged 70 or older with active or convalescent COVID-19. V usage is TRBV28 and J usage is TRBJ1-2, with D maybe TRBD1 (5 bases). The CDR3 is CASSGPPGLGGYGYTF. The CDR3 bases are TGTGCCAGCAGCGGCCCCCCGGGACTGGGAGGCTATGGCTACACCTTC.